This T cell receptor beta chain was documented in a study of T cell responses to AZD1222 COVID-19 vaccine. For the study at large: The analysis combined second doses at about 4 or about 12 weeks. Study-wide results and caveats: Mapped onto spike, vaccine-associated CD4 TCRs spanned it and were dominant at 160-218 and 743-854. Spike-specific TCR breadth and depth rose after two AZD1222 doses. Possibly, clonal diversity was underestimated; donors were largely white British and included more females.

Clones were sequenced by immunoSEQ multiplex PCR, and TCRdb holds only the in-frame ones, with some missing. Of around 99,000 clones in the sample, 87% are singletons; the top ten hold 4% to 6%. Germline V gene lookup returns CDR1 KGHSY and CDR2 FQNENV. V dropped 1 base and J dropped 0 bases, with 7 bases sitting between them. The CDR3 covers 15 residues. On this clone itself: Its antigen is undetermined.

The specimen was peripheral blood, collected on day 0 of AZD1222 vaccination. The genes are TRBV16 and TRBJ1-5, with D unresolved. The TCR sequence derives from an adult in good health. The CDR3 region has the DNA TGTGCCAGCAGCCAATTCAGAAATAGCAATCAGCCCCAGCATTTT. Protein: CASSQFRNSNQPQHF.